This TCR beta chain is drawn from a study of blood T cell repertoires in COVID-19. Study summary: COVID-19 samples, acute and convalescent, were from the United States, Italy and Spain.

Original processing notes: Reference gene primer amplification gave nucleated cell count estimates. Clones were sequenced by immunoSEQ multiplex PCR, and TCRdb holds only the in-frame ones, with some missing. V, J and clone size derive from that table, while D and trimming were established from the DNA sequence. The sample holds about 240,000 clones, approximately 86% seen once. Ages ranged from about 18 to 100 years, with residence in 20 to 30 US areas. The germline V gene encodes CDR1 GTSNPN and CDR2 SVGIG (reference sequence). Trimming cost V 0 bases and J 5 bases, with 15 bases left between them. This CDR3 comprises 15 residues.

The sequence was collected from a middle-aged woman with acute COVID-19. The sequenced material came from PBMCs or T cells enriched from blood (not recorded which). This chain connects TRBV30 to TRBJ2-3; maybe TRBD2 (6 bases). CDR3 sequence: CAWSVSGEWGDTQYF. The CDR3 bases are TGTGCCTGGAGTGTATCGGGGGAGTGGGGAGATACGCAGTATTTT.